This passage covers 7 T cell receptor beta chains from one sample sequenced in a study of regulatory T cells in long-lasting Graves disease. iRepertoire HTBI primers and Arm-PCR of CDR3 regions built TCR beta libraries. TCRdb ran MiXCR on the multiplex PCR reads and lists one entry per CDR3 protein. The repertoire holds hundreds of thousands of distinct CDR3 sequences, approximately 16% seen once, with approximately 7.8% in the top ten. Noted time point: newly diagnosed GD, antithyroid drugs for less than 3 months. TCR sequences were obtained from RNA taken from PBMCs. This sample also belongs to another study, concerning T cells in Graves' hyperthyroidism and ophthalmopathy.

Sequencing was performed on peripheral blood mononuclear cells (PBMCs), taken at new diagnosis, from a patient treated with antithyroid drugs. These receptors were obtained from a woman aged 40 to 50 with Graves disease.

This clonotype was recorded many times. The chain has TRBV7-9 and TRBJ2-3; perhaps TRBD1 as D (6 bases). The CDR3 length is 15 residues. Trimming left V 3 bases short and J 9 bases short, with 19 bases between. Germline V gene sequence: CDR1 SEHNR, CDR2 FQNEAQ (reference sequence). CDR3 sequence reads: CASSLGRGDLGTQYF. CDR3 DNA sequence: TGTGCCAGCAGCTTGGGCAGGGGAGACCTCGGGACGCAGTATTTT.

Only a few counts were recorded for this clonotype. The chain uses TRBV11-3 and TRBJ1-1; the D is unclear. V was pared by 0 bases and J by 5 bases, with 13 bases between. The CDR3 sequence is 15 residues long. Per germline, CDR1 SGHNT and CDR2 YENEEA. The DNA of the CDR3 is TGTGCCAGCAGCTTAGATATGGCAGTTGAGACTGAAGCTTTCTTT. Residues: CASSLDMAVETEAFF.

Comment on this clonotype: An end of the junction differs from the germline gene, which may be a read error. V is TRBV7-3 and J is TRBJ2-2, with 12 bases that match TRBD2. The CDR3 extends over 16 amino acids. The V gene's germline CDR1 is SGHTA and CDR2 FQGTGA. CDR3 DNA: TGTGCCAGCAGCCCTAGGACTAGCGGGAACACCGGGGATCTGTTTTTT. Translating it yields CASSPRTSGNTGDLFF.

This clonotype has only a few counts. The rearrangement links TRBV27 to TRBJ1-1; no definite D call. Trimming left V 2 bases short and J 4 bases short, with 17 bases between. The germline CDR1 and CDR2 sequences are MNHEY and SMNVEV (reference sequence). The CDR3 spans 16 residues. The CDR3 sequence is CASSLSVVSPSTEAFF. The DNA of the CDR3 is TGTGCCAGCAGTTTAAGTGTCGTCTCCCCTTCCACTGAAGCTTTCTTT.

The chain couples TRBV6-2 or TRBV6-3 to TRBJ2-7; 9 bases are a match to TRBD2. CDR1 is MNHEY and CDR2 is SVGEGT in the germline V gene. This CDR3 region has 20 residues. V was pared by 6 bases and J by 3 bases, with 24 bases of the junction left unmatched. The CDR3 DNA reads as TGTGCCAGCAGCCCCCCTGGAGCGGGAGGCCCCAAAGGGAATATCTACGAGCAGTACTTC. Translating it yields CASSPPGAGGPKGNIYEQYF.

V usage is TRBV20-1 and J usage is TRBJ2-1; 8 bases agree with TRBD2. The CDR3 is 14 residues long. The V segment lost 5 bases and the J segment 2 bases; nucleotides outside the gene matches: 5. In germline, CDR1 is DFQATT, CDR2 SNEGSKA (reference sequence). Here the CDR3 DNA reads TGCAGTGCTCCCCGGGGGGGGGCCTACAATGAGCAGTTCTTC. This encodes CSAPRGGAYNEQFF.

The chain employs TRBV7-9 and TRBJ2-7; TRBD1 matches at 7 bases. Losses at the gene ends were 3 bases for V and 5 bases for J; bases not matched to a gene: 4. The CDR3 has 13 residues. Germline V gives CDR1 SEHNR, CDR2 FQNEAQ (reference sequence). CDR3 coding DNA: TGTGCCAGCAGCTTGGCCGGGACAGACGAGCAGTACTTC. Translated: CASSLAGTDEQYF.